This TCR beta chain is drawn from a study of T cell responses to AZD1222 COVID-19 vaccine. Broader study findings: Spike-specific TCR breadth and depth were elevated following two AZD1222 doses.

Sequencing was performed with immunoSEQ multiplex PCR; in TCRdb, only in-frame clones are kept and a portion is missing. The table has fewer than 150,000 clones, 84% seen once. Concerning this clone itself: Its target is unknown.

The CDR3 runs 14 residues. V lost 6 bases and J 4 bases, leaving 13 bases between the germline ends. The germline gives CDR1 MNHEY, CDR2 SVGAGI. The source was peripheral blood, collected on day 0 of AZD1222 vaccination. This TCR derives from an adult in good health. The rearrangement links TRBV6-5 to TRBJ1-5, with D tentatively TRBD1 (5 bases). The CDR3 DNA reads as TGTGCCAGCAGCCCAGACAGAAGGAATCAGCCCCAGCATTTT. Translation: CASSPDRRNQPQHF.